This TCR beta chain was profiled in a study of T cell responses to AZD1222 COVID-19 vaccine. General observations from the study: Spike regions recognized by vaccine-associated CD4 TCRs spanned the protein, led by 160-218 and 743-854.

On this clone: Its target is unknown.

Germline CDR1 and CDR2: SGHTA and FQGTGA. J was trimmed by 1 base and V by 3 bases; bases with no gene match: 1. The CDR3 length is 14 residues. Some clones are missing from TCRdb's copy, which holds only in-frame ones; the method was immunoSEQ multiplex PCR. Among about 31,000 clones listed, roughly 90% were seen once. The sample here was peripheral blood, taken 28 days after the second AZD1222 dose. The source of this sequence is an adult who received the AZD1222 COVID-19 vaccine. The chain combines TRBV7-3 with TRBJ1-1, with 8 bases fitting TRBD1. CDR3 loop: CASSFDRGNTEAFF. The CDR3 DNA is TGTGCCAGCAGCTTTGACAGGGGGAACACTGAAGCTTTCTTT.